Shown below are 21 T cell receptor beta chains from a single sample sequenced in a study of beta chain features in type 1 diabetes. Reverse transcribing all isolated RNA meant expressed TCRB transcripts were sequenced. Assay: immunoSEQ multiplex PCR; the TCRdb copy retains only in-frame clones and omits some. The repertoire holds 150,000 or so clones, with around a tenth as singletons. Sequencing input: central memory CD4+ T cells from blood. These receptors all stem from a woman in her thirties or forties in good health.

The V call is TRBV5-1, the J call TRBJ1-1, with D maybe TRBD1 (5 bases). The CDR3 runs 14 residues. Trimming cost V 4 bases and J 1 base, with 11 bases left between them. Germline lookup yields CDR1 SGHRS and CDR2 YFSETQ. Here the CDR3 reads CASSLTQGNTEAFF. The CDR3 DNA is TGCGCCAGCAGCCTAACCCAGGGGAACACTGAAGCTTTCTTT.

The chain employs TRBV19 and TRBJ1-1; 8 positions match TRBD1. Germline V gives CDR1 LNHDA, CDR2 SQIVND (reference sequence). The length of the CDR3 is 14 residues. V shed 6 bases, J shed 1 base, and the junction held 4 bases outside the gene matches. CDR3 residues: CASSRQGSNTEAFF. CDR3 DNA: TGTGCCAGTAGCAGACAGGGGTCGAACACTGAAGCTTTCTTT.

Only a few counts were recorded for this clone. This chain uses TRBV6-5 with TRBJ2-5; the match to TRBD2 covers 9 bases. Germline CDR1 MNHEY, CDR2 SVGAGI. The CDR3 has 15 residues. V trimming: 8 bases; J trimming: 0 bases; junction bases outside the gene matches: 7. The CDR3 bases are TGTGCCAGCGCTAGCGGGGCGATGTACCAAGAGACCCAGTACTTC. Translated: CASASGAMYQETQYF.

This clone was counted only a few times. The genes are TRBV7-9 and TRBJ2-7, with TRBD2 matching 8 bases. Trimming removed 3 bases from V and 4 bases from J; junction bases left unmatched: 8. Germline CDR1 reads SEHNR; CDR2 reads FQNEAQ (reference sequence). This CDR3 is built from 15 residues. The CDR3 is CASSLGLGGGYEQYF. For the CDR3, the DNA is TGTGCCAGCAGCTTGGGACTAGGCGGGGGGTACGAGCAGTACTTC.

This clone occurred a few times. The V call is TRBV20-1, the J call TRBJ2-1, with D unresolved. Germline loops: CDR1 DFQATT, CDR2 SNEGSKA (reference sequence). This CDR3 contains 11 residues. Trimming left V 0 bases short and J 10 bases short, with 7 bases between. CDR3 region: CSARDLWEQFF. CDR3 DNA sequence: TGCAGTGCTAGAGATCTATGGGAGCAGTTCTTC.

The J gene is TRBJ1-4, the V gene TRBV27; the match to TRBD1 covers 7 bases. Looked up from germline, CDR1 is MNHEY and CDR2 is SMNVEV (reference sequence). CDR3 length equals 16 residues. V dropped 5 bases and J dropped 4; count of bases not matched to a gene: 10. CDR3 sequence reads: CASSQIRDRLNEKLFF. DNA for the CDR3: TGTGCCAGCAGTCAAATACGGGACAGACTTAATGAAAAACTGTTTTTT.

This clone was seen only a few times. This chain connects TRBV5-1 to TRBJ1-2; maybe TRBD1 (5 bases). The ends were cut back, 7 bases at V and 5 bases at J, with 27 bases in the middle. The V gene's germline CDR1 is SGHRS and CDR2 YFSETQ. The CDR3 covers 17 residues. The CDR3 is CASARDGFSPRGYGYTF. DNA for the CDR3: TGCGCCAGCGCCAGGGATGGGTTCTCGCCGCGGGGATATGGCTACACCTTC.

This clone was counted between two and nine times. The chain has TRBV5-4 and TRBJ2-7; perhaps TRBD1 as D (5 bases). The CDR3 totals 13 residues. CDR1 and CDR2 from the germline V gene are SGHNT and YYREEE (reference sequence). Trimming took 0 bases from V and 3 from J, leaving 7 bases between them. CDR3 sequence (DNA): TGTGCCAGCAGCTTGGCCAGGGACTACGAGCAGTACTTC. Protein: CASSLARDYEQYF.

The rearrangement uses TRBV5-1 and TRBJ2-2, with 8 nucleotides matching TRBD2. The CDR3 length is 18 residues. The germline gives CDR1 SGHRS, CDR2 YFSETQ. The V gene end was trimmed by 4 bases and the J gene end by 0 bases; junction bases not matched to a gene: 11. This chain's CDR3 is CASSASGGLFANTGELFF. The CDR3 region has the DNA TGCGCCAGCAGCGCCAGCGGGGGACTATTCGCGAACACCGGGGAGCTGTTTTTT.

V is TRBV4-3 and J is TRBJ2-4, with 7 bases lining up with TRBD1. CDR3 length: 15 amino acids. Per the germline V gene, CDR1 is LGHNA and CDR2 is YSLEER. Germline trimming cut 1 base from V and 6 bases from J; bases unmatched to any gene: 6. CDR3 loop: CASSQGEGARNIQYF. CDR3 in DNA: TGCGCCAGCAGCCAAGGAGAGGGGGCGAGAAACATTCAGTACTTC.

This clone occurred a few times. This chain joins TRBV5-1 and TRBJ2-1; D perhaps matches TRBD1 (6 bases). V was shortened by 0 bases and J by 0 bases, with 13 bases between the two germline ends. Per the germline V gene, CDR1 is SGHRS and CDR2 is YFSETQ. CDR3 size: 17 residues. The CDR3 spells CASSLAAGTTSYNEQFF. CDR3 DNA: TGCGCCAGCAGCTTGGCAGCCGGGACAACCTCCTACAATGAGCAGTTCTTC.

This clone appeared a few times. V usage is TRBV7-6 and J usage is TRBJ1-1, with 9 nucleotides matching TRBD1. The CDR3 is 17 residues long. The V gene end was trimmed by 5 bases and the J gene end by 0 bases; junction bases not matched to a gene: 10. Germline lookup yields CDR1 SGHVS and CDR2 FNYEAQ. The CDR3 DNA sequence: TGTGCCAGCAGCCCCGGGACAGGGACCAGGATGAACACTGAAGCTTTCTTT. Amino acids: CASSPGTGTRMNTEAFF.

CDR3 DNA sequence: TGTGCCATCAGTGCCAGGGGGTTTAACACCGGGGAGCTGTTTTTT. It is translated as CAISARGFNTGELFF. The chain recombines TRBV10-3 with TRBJ2-2; the match to TRBD1 covers 7 bases. The CDR3 is 15 amino acids. V dropped 4 bases and J dropped 2; count of bases not matched to a gene: 4. Germline CDR1 reads ENHRY; CDR2 reads SYGVKD.

This clone was counted between two and nine times. This chain links TRBV6-5 with TRBJ2-1; no reliable D call. Looked up from germline, CDR1 is MNHEY and CDR2 is SVGAGI. The V end lost 1 base, the J end lost 6 bases, and 10 bases lay between the germline ends. The CDR3 runs to 14 residues. This CDR3 is CASSYLADSNEQFF. CDR3 bases: TGTGCCAGCAGTTACTTGGCCGACTCCAATGAGCAGTTCTTC.

This clone was counted many times. This sequence joins TRBV29-1 and TRBJ2-1; D is ambiguous. The CDR3 totals 11 residues. The germline V gene has CDR1 SQVTM and CDR2 ANQGSEA. V was trimmed by 2 bases and J by 3 bases, leaving 2 bases between them. This CDR3 is CSVEYYNEQFF. CDR3 in DNA: TGCAGCGTTGAATACTACAATGAGCAGTTCTTC.

This chain links TRBV7-9 with TRBJ1-2, with 7 bases lining up with TRBD1. Losses at the gene ends were 5 bases for V and 6 bases for J; bases not matched to a gene: 9. The germline gives CDR1 SEHNR, CDR2 FQNEAQ (reference sequence). CDR3 length: 14 amino acids. CDR3 coding DNA: TGTGCCAGCAGCAAAACGACAGGGACACATGGCTACACCTTC. It specifies CASSKTTGTHGYTF. Full variable domain (rest looked up from reference TRBV7-9 and TRBJ1-2): DTGVSQNPRHKITKRGQNVTFRCDPISEHNRLYWYRQTLGQGPEFLTYFQNEAQLEKSRLLSDRFSAERPKGSFSTLEIQRTEQGDSAMYLCASSKTTGTHGYTFGSGTRLTVV.

This clone has only a few counts. The genes are TRBV19 and TRBJ2-2, with 7 positions matching TRBD1. CDR1 is LNHDA and CDR2 is SQIVND in the germline V gene (reference sequence). This CDR3 is built from 15 residues. With 6 bases clipped from V and 7 bases from J, the junction kept 11 bases outside the gene matches. CDR3 in DNA: TGTGCCAGTAGGGGGACAGATTTGGGGATCGGGGAGCTGTTTTTT. Encoded protein: CASRGTDLGIGELFF. The full variable domain, rest sourced from reference TRBV19 and TRBJ2-2, is DGGITQSPKYLFRKEGQNVTLSCEQNLNHDAMYWYRQDPGQGLRLIYYSQIVNDFQKGDIAEGYSVSREKKESFPLTVTSAQKNPTAFYLCASRGTDLGIGELFFGEGSRLTVL.

This clone appeared a few times. The V and J genes are TRBV7-2 and TRBJ1-2; D gene unclear. V was shortened by 1 base and J by 6 bases, with 18 bases between the two germline ends. CDR1 is SGHTA and CDR2 is FQGNSA in the germline V gene. This CDR3 spans 16 amino acids. The CDR3 DNA sequence: TGTGCCAGCAGCTTAGACCCCCGGGCCGCGGGAGATGGCTACACCTTC. It translates to CASSLDPRAAGDGYTF.

This clone was seen more than once but under ten times. CDR3 nucleotide sequence: TGCGCCAGCAGCTTGGCGCCAGGGGCCGTCGGACCCCTCCACTTT. Translation: CASSLAPGAVGPLHF. The genes are TRBV5-1 and TRBJ1-6; TRBD1 is a possible D gene (6 bases). Germline V lookup: CDR1 SGHRS, CDR2 YFSETQ. Trimming took off 0 bases at V and 12 bases at J, with 16 bases between the two ends. The CDR3 covers 15 residues.

DNA of the CDR3: TGTGCCAGCACAGGGTGGAACTATGGCTACACCTTC. It codes for CASTGWNYGYTF. This chain joins TRBV6-6 and TRBJ1-2; TRBD1 is a possible D gene (5 bases). The length of the CDR3 is 12 residues. Germline CDR1 reads MNHNY; CDR2 reads SVGAGI (reference sequence). V was shortened by 7 bases and J by 2 bases, with 8 bases between the two germline ends.

The chain uses TRBV5-1 and TRBJ2-1; D perhaps matches TRBD2 (6 bases). The CDR3 has 15 residues. V gave up 5 bases and J gave up 5 bases, with 17 bases separating them. CDR1 and CDR2 from the germline V gene are SGHRS and YFSETQ. The CDR3 spells CASRGGGALNNEQFF. The CDR3 nucleotides are TGCGCCAGCAGAGGAGGCGGGGCCTTGAACAATGAGCAGTTCTTC.